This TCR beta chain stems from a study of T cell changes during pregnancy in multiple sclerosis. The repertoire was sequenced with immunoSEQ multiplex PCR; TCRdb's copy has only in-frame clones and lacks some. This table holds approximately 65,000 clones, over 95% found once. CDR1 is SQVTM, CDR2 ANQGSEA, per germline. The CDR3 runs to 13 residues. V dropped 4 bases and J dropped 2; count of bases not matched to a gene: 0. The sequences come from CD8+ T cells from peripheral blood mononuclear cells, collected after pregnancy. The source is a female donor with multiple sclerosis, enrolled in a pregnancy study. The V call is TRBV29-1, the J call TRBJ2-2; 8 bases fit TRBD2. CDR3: CSVVAGNTGELFF. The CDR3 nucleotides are TGCAGCGTTGTAGCGGGAAACACCGGGGAGCTGTTTTTT.